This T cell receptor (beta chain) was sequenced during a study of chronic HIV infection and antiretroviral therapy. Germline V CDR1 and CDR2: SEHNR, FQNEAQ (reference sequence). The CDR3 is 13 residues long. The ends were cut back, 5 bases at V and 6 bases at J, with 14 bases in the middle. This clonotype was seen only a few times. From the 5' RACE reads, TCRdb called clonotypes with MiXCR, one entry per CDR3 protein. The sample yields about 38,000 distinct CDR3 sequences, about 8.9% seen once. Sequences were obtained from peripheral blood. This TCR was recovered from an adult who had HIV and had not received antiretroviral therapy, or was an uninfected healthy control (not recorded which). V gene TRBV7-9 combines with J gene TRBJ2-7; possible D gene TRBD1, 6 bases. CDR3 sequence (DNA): TGTGCCAGCAGCGAGACACAGGGACGCGAGCAGTACTTC. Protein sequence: CASSETQGREQYF.